These 27 T cell receptor beta chains came from one sample sequenced in a study of T-cell memory formation after mild COVID-19. MiXCR, applied by TCRdb to the 5' RACE reads, yields one record per CDR3 protein. The table has more than 400,000 distinct CDR3 sequences, around a sixth seen once. The specimen sequenced was PBMCs or a T cell subset sorted from them (not recorded which). The receptors come from an adult woman who had mild COVID-19 (a few samples of this study predate the infection). Cell type and time point are not known.

The rearrangement uses TRBV10-3 and TRBJ2-1; 8 bases fit TRBD1. The CDR3 has 14 residues. Germline lookup yields CDR1 ENHRY and CDR2 SYGVKD. The trim removed 3 bases at V and 3 bases at J, leaving 1 base unmatched. DNA for the CDR3: TGTGCCATCAGTGAAGGGACAGGCTACAATGAGCAGTTCTTC. It specifies CAISEGTGYNEQFF.

There are a few counts of this clonotype. This rearrangement joins TRBV19 to TRBJ2-3, with 8 nucleotides matching TRBD1. This CDR3 has 15 amino acids. Germline V CDR1 and CDR2: LNHDA, SQIVND (reference sequence). J gave up 2 bases and V 4 bases, and 5 bases lay outside the gene matches. CDR3 nucleotide sequence: TGTGCCAGTAGTAACGACAGGGGCTACACAGATACGCAGTATTTT. This encodes CASSNDRGYTDTQYF.

This clonotype was counted only a few times. This chain connects TRBV9 to TRBJ2-7; 8 positions agree with TRBD2. CDR1 is SGDLS and CDR2 is YYNGEE in the germline V gene. V dropped 2 bases and J dropped 4; count of bases not matched to a gene: 8. The CDR3 contains 15 residues. CDR3 bases: TGTGCCAGCAGCGTCAGTTGGAGCGGGGGTTACGAGCAGTACTTC. Translated, it gives CASSVSWSGGYEQYF.

Only a few counts were recorded for this clonotype. The genes are TRBV7-9 and TRBJ2-7; unclear D gene. Germline V lookup: CDR1 SEHNR, CDR2 FQNEAQ (reference sequence). Trimming pared 4 bases from V and 5 bases from J, leaving 15 bases between. The CDR3 runs 14 residues. Written as DNA, the CDR3 is TGTGCCAGCAGCTCGGCCCCAGAACCCCACGAGCAGTACTTC. It translates to CASSSAPEPHEQYF.

The gene calls are TRBV12-3 or TRBV12-4 and TRBJ1-2; 7 bases line up with TRBD1. Trimming removed 1 base from V and 5 bases from J; junction bases left unmatched: 4. The CDR3 extends over 14 amino acids. The CDR3 loop is CASSLGVRGYGYTF. Written as DNA, the CDR3 is TGTGCCAGCAGTTTAGGGGTCAGGGGGTATGGCTACACCTTC.

The J gene is TRBJ2-7, the V gene TRBV5-6; D remains ambiguous. Trimming removed 4 bases at V and 4 bases at J, with 18 bases between. Germline CDR1 SGHDT, CDR2 YYEEEE. This CDR3 has 15 residues. The CDR3 protein is CASSLRWEAPYEQYF. In DNA form, the CDR3 reads TGTGCCAGCAGCCTAAGGTGGGAAGCGCCGTACGAGCAGTACTTC.

The chain couples TRBV7-9 to TRBJ1-1; 7 positions match TRBD1. The CDR3 loop spans 14 amino acids. The V gene's germline CDR1 is SEHNR and CDR2 FQNEAQ (reference sequence). The J segment lost 5 bases and the V segment lost 5 bases, leaving 8 bases of the junction unmatched. CDR3 loop: CASSRRTGETEAFF. CDR3 DNA sequence: TGTGCCAGCAGCAGAAGAACAGGGGAGACTGAAGCTTTCTTT.

The chain combines TRBV7-6 with TRBJ2-1, with 9 bases lining up with TRBD1. The V gene end was trimmed by 4 bases and the J gene end by 7 bases; junction bases not matched to a gene: 8. This CDR3 has 15 residues. Germline V gene lookup returns CDR1 SGHVS and CDR2 FNYEAQ. CDR3 region: CASSSYRGRGNEQFF. The CDR3 DNA sequence: TGTGCCAGCAGCTCGTACAGGGGGCGAGGGAATGAGCAGTTCTTC. Complete variable domain (other parts from reference TRBV7-6 and TRBJ2-1): GAGVSQSPRYKVTKRGQDVALRCDPISGHVSLYWYRQALGQGPEFLTYFNYEAQQDKSGLPNDRFSAERPEGSISTLTIQRTEQRDSAMYRCASSSYRGRGNEQFFGPGTRLTVL.

This sequence joins TRBV3-1 and TRBJ2-1; D is perhaps TRBD1 (6 bases). Germline CDR1 is LGHDT and CDR2 is YNNKEL (reference sequence). Trimming took 2 bases from V and 3 from J, leaving 8 bases between them. The length of the CDR3 is 14 residues. The CDR3 region has the DNA TGTGCCAGCAGCCAAATGGACAGCTACAATGAGCAGTTCTTC. Its protein is CASSQMDSYNEQFF.

This clonotype was recorded at least ten times. The chain employs TRBV20-1 and TRBJ2-7; 11 bases fit TRBD2. The junction had 11 bases not matched to a gene; V was cut back by 6 bases and J by 7 bases. Germline loops: CDR1 DFQATT, CDR2 SNEGSKA (reference sequence). The CDR3 runs to 14 residues. DNA of the CDR3: TGCAGTGCACAACTAGCGGGGGCCCGTCGGGAGCAGTACTTC. This gives the protein CSAQLAGARREQYF.

The sample holds a few counts of this clonotype. The chain couples TRBV7-9 to TRBJ1-1, with unresolved D. The CDR3 consists of 15 residues. Germline values: CDR1 SEHNR, CDR2 FQNEAQ (reference sequence). V was trimmed by 5 bases and J by 0 bases, leaving 13 bases between them. The CDR3 region has the DNA TGTGCCAGCAGCCCTTACCTTTATTTGAACACTGAAGCTTTCTTT. It yields the protein CASSPYLYLNTEAFF.

The CDR3 sequence: CASSKGGRDRGRVTDTQYF. For the CDR3, the DNA is TGTGCCAGCAGCAAAGGGGGACGGGACAGGGGAAGAGTCACAGATACGCAGTATTTT. J is TRBJ2-3 and V is TRBV21-1; the table's D call of TRBD1 was not tested on the DNA. TRBV21-1 is recorded as a pseudogene. CDR3 length: 19 amino acids.

This chain links TRBV7-8 with TRBJ1-4, with D perhaps TRBD1 (5 bases). The V end lost 0 bases, the J end lost 5 bases, and 13 bases lay between the germline ends. Germline CDR1 and CDR2: SGHVS and FQNEAQ. The CDR3 covers 16 residues. The CDR3 loop reads CASSLAPGRMNEKLFF. In nucleotides, the CDR3 is TGTGCCAGCAGCTTAGCCCCGGGACGGATGAATGAAAAACTGTTTTTT. Using reference TRBV7-8 and TRBJ1-4 for the parts outside the CDR3, the full variable domain is GAGVSQSPRYKVAKRGQDVALRCDPISGHVSLFWYQQALGQGPEFLTYFQNEAQLDKSGLPSDRFFAERPEGSVSTLKIQRTQQEDSAVYLCASSLAPGRMNEKLFFGSGTQLSVL.

The sample holds a few counts of this clonotype. This sequence joins TRBV6-2 or TRBV6-3 and TRBJ2-5, with D possibly being TRBD1 (6 bases). The germline V gene has CDR1 MNHEY and CDR2 SVGEGT. This CDR3 region has 14 residues. V lost 5 bases and J lost 4, with 14 bases in between. CDR3 residues: CASSTQGGRETQYF. Written as DNA, the CDR3 is TGTGCCAGCAGTACACAGGGTGGGCGAGAGACCCAGTACTTC.

This clonotype was counted between two and nine times. The chain couples TRBV5-1 to TRBJ1-2; 7 bases line up with TRBD1. This CDR3 contains 13 residues. From germline, CDR1 is SGHRS and CDR2 YFSETQ. Trimming removed 2 bases from V and 10 bases from J; junction bases left unmatched: 8. The CDR3 DNA reads as TGCGCCAGCAGCTTAGACAGGGATTCGACCTACACCTTC. Translating gives CASSLDRDSTYTF.

This clonotype has only a few counts. The CDR3 sequence: CASSQEQEINQPQHF. CDR3 DNA sequence: TGCGCCAGCAGCCAAGAACAGGAGATCAATCAGCCCCAGCATTTT. The chain employs TRBV4-1 and TRBJ1-5; tentative D call: TRBD1 (5 bases). The CDR3 has 15 residues. Trimming removed 0 bases at V and 3 bases at J, with 9 bases between. Germline lookup yields CDR1 MGHRA and CDR2 YSYEKL.

V usage is TRBV19 and J usage is TRBJ1-1; tentatively, D is TRBD1 (6 bases). CDR1 and CDR2 (germline): LNHDA, SQIVND (reference sequence). CDR3 size: 14 residues. Trimming shortened V by 0 bases and J by 5 bases, and 10 bases separated the two germline ends. The chain's CDR3 is CASSIDGGPTEAFF. The CDR3 DNA follows: TGTGCCAGTAGTATAGATGGGGGCCCAACTGAAGCTTTCTTT.

This clonotype appeared a few times. The chain is built from TRBV6-5 and TRBJ2-1; 8 bases line up with TRBD2. This CDR3 contains 15 residues. Germline V lookup: CDR1 MNHEY, CDR2 SVGAGI. J was trimmed by 8 bases and V by 2 bases; bases with no gene match: 8. CDR3 in amino acids: CASSYLSGRRDEQFF. CDR3 nucleotides: TGTGCCAGCAGTTACCTAAGCGGGAGAAGGGATGAGCAGTTCTTC.

A few counts support this clonotype. V and J are TRBV5-1 and TRBJ2-1; TRBD2 agrees at 13 bases. The junction had 3 bases not matched to a gene; V was cut back by 5 bases and J by 4 bases. The CDR3 is 15 amino acids. Germline CDR1 reads SGHRS; CDR2 reads YFSETQ. The CDR3 loop reads CASRPGLAGYNEQFF. CDR3 nucleotide sequence: TGCGCCAGCAGGCCGGGACTAGCGGGATACAATGAGCAGTTCTTC.

This chain links TRBV6-1 with TRBJ2-7; tentatively, D is TRBD1 (6 bases). Germline values: CDR1 MNHNS, CDR2 SASEGT. This CDR3 is 14 amino acids long. The V gene lost 7 bases and the J gene lost 1 base, with 14 bases spanning the gap. CDR3 protein: CASIKDRLSYEQYF. The CDR3 DNA is TGTGCCAGCATTAAAGACAGGCTGTCCTACGAGCAGTACTTC.

A remark on this clonotype: At one end the junction does not follow the germline gene, possibly because of a read error. The gene calls are TRBV7-2 and TRBJ2-1; the match to TRBD2 covers 14 bases. The length of the CDR3 is 16 residues. Germline-derived CDR1 and CDR2 are SGHTA and FQGNSA. The CDR3 loop reads CANSYYGTSGSNEQFF. CDR3 bases: TGTGCCAACAGCTACTACGGGACTAGCGGGAGCAATGAGCAGTTCTTC.

V and J are TRBV4-2 and TRBJ1-4; D gene unclear. This CDR3 has 11 amino acids. V shed 3 bases and J shed 8 bases, with 4 bases lying between them. Looked up from germline, CDR1 is LGHNA and CDR2 is YNFKEQ. The CDR3 sequence: CASSHREKLFF. CDR3 coding DNA: TGTGCCAGCAGCCACAGGGAAAAACTGTTTTTT.

V is TRBV14 and J is TRBJ2-5, with 13 bases lining up with TRBD2. V dropped 2 bases and J dropped 4; count of bases not matched to a gene: 4. Germline V lookup: CDR1 SGHDN, CDR2 FVKESK. CDR3 length equals 16 residues. CDR3 amino acids: CASSQYTSGGAETQYF. In DNA, the CDR3 is TGTGCCAGCAGCCAATATACTAGCGGGGGGGCAGAGACCCAGTACTTC.

The chain couples TRBV4-1 to TRBJ2-7; D is perhaps TRBD2 (7 bases). Germline CDR1 MGHRA, CDR2 YSYEKL. The CDR3 is 15 amino acids. Deletions cut 0 bases from V and 4 bases from J, with 13 bases between. The CDR3 loop is CASSQDQGGGYEQYF. DNA of the CDR3: TGCGCCAGCAGCCAAGATCAAGGGGGGGGTTACGAGCAGTACTTC.

This rearrangement joins TRBV12-5 to TRBJ2-7; 7 bases agree with TRBD2. Germline V CDR1 and CDR2: LGHNT, FRNRAP. Losses at the gene ends were 6 bases for V and 3 bases for J; bases not matched to a gene: 14. The CDR3 is 16 amino acids. CDR3 sequence (DNA): TGTGCTAGTGGCTCCCTACGACTAGCAGGAGGCTACGAGCAGTACTTC. This codes for CASGSLRLAGGYEQYF.

The chain combines TRBV6-5 with TRBJ2-7; TRBD2 agrees at 14 bases. This CDR3 has 17 amino acids. Germline-derived CDR1 and CDR2 are MNHEY and SVGAGI. Trimming took 3 bases from V and 2 from J; bases not matched to a gene: 6. The CDR3 coding sequence is TGTGCCAGCAGTTATTCCGGGACTAGCGGGAGAACCTACGAGCAGTACTTC. Its protein is CASSYSGTSGRTYEQYF.

CDR3 nucleotide sequence: TGTGCCAGCAGCTTGGTAGGGGGGGCCCCCAACAATGAGCAGTTCTTC. Translating it yields CASSLVGGAPNNEQFF. The chain couples TRBV5-6 to TRBJ2-1, with D perhaps matching TRBD2 (7 bases). CDR1 is SGHDT and CDR2 is YYEEEE in the germline V gene. The CDR3 has 16 amino acids. V was pared by 0 bases and J by 5 bases, with 15 bases between.